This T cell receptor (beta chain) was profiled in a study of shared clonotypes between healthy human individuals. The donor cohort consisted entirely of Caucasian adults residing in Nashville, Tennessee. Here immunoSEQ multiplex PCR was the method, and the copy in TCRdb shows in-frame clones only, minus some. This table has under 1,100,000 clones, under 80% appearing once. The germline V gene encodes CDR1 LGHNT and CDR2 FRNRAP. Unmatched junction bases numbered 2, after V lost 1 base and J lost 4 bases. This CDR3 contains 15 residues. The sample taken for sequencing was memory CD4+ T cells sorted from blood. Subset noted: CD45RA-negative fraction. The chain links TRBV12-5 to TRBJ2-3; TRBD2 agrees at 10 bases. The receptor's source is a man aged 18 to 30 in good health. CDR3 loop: CASGLGLAGADTQYF. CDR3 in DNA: TGTGCTAGTGGTTTGGGCCTAGCGGGAGCAGATACGCAGTATTTT.